This entry describes one T cell receptor beta chain. No cognate antigen has been identified for it. Per-base qualities were not stored, and no clone one base away is much larger. The cohort was made up of hundreds of healthy bone marrow donors. At the time of sampling, every cohort member was nominally healthy, though immune exposures that went unrecorded were likely present. Of the roughly 670 cohort members, more than 250 had a positive CMV serostatus and about 400 had a negative one, while no CMV serostatus was recorded for the donor. A peripheral blood sample was collected from each donor, and TCR beta sequencing was performed on peripheral blood mononuclear cells. The Qiagen DNeasy Blood Extraction Kit was used to extract genomic DNA from the blood cell samples. This entry comes from a study of cytomegalovirus exposure and HLA in healthy donors listed by TCRdb under 2017. Broadly, across the study: An earlier analysis of 550 to 700 of the donors reported roughly 270 Gb of sequence data and 100 million to 140 million unique TCR beta sequences from approximately 180 million T cells. Around 320 gigabases of sequencing data and 70 million to 85 million unique TCR sequences were included in an early release covering about 700 HLA-typed donors. Of the roughly 420 genotyped donors, 75% to 85% were placed in the genetic ancestry cluster associated with self-reported Caucasian donors. The aim of the study was to test whether cataloging public T cell receptors could identify signatures of past pathogen exposure. Using immunosequencing, the study profiled T cell repertoires from fewer than 700 subjects and related those repertoires to cytomegalovirus serostatus. Along with the roughly 610-subject first cohort, a separate validation cohort of over 90 different subjects was used. High-throughput TCR immunosequencing, statistical association of individual TCRs with disease status, and machine learning were combined to predict cytomegalovirus infection status. To study patterns of TCR occurrence, a later analysis re-analyzed previously published TCR beta repertoires from hundreds of donors and added high-resolution HLA genotyping. Rather than drawing on any new phenotypic data, the later analysis identified candidate immune exposures from TCR beta sequences and the way those sequences occurred across donors. An earlier analysis of around 540 of the donors applied high-throughput TCR beta sequencing to assess whether each TCR beta V gene segment acted as functional or pseudogenic. Alongside the repertoire data, information on donor age, sex, ethnicity and CMV serostatus was compiled. Genome-wide SNP genotypes for about 60% of the roughly 670 donors were used in a later genetic analysis, which treated that subset as a discovery cohort. Every repertoire in the discovery cohort had been generated on one and the same sequencing platform. HLA typing covered class I and class II loci at four-digit resolution. Typing coverage varied by locus: about 620-630 donors for A, B, C, DRB1 and DQB1; roughly 560 for DQA1; more than 600 for DPA1; 450 to 480 for DPB1. Roughly 5 DR-DQ haplotypes were treated as single units for association and clustering because of strong linkage in the cohort. Among under 450 genotyped donors of the cohort, an average of approximately 230,000 unique TCR beta nucleotide sequences were sequenced per donor, 15% to 20% of them non-productive.

The CDR3 spans 16 residues, from the cysteine through the phenylalanine. The only DNA kept is the CDR3, 48 bases in frame from the first base. Here V drops 0 bases and J drops 5 bases, and the junction holds 7 bases not matched to any gene. As encoded in the germline V gene (reference sequence), CDR1 is MNHEY while CDR2 is SMNVEV. The library was obtained by the immunoSEQ multiplex PCR assay. For the multiplex PCR, a mixture combining 60 forward primers for TCR Vbeta segments and 13 reverse primers for TCR Jbeta segments was used. The CDR3 region of rearranged TCR beta genes was amplified from genomic DNA with a multiplex PCR assay. On the Illumina HiSeq System, the amplified TCR beta libraries were sequenced as 87-base-pair reads. The paper's processing steps were these. A later analysis tallied some 79 million unique TCR beta chains across the approximately 670 repertoires, and about 10 million of those chains were shared by two or more donors. Raw reads were error-corrected and collapsed into unique sequences by a nearest-neighbor algorithm in which closely related sequences were merged to remove PCR and sequencing errors. V, D and J gene segments were assigned by aligning CDR3 sequences to IMGT reference sequences. For a sequence to be retained, at least a six-nucleotide match to both a V gene segment and a J gene segment was required. A rearrangement counted as productive if the CDR3 had no stop codons and remained in frame with V and J, and every other rearrangement counted as non-productive. CDR3 was defined by IMGT convention, running from the second conserved V-encoded cysteine to the conserved J-encoded phenylalanine. The earlier analysis of a few hundred of the donors excluded any sequence lacking an unambiguous match to a single V gene segment. In an earlier analysis of a few hundred of the donors, V segments were called functional above 56.7% productive rearrangements and were called segregating when the between-donor standard deviation exceeded 5%. A statistical classification framework was developed to diagnose cytomegalovirus status using the catalog of TCR beta chain sequences. In a later analysis, TCR nucleotide sequences were compared against IMGT/GENE-DB human TR gene sequences so that V and J genes could be assigned. The TCRdist pipeline was used in a later analysis to assign CDR3 sequences and most-parsimonious VDJ recombination scenarios. In a later analysis, each TCR beta chain was defined by its CDR3 amino acid sequence together with its V-gene family, and reads without a unique V-gene family were excluded. To address suspected cross-contamination and a sequencing artifact, a later analysis removed around 590 highly shared, low-generation-probability nucleotide sequences. In a later analysis, a clonal expansion index for each public chain was calculated from normalized within-repertoire ranks of inferred template counts. In a later analysis, generation probabilities were computed with a VDJ recombination model fitted to out-of-frame rearrangements, and the resulting probabilities were checked against IGoR. Hypergeometric tests were used in a later analysis to score TCR-TCR, TCR-HLA and TCR-CMV co-occurrence, with a repertoire-size bias correction applied to the TCR pairs. In a later analysis, false discovery rates were estimated by permuting HLA or CMV assignments 20 times. A later analysis grouped co-occurring TCRs with DBSCAN, adding TCRdist sequence similarity when clustering within HLA-allele-positive subsets. Repertoires with fewer than 30,000 or more than 120,000 public chains, plus five repertoires with anomalous nucleotide sharing, were excluded from co-occurrence clustering. TCRdb obtained this table from immuneACCESS and retained in-frame rearrangements with V and J assigned. These tables miss some clones; where compared with another copy, unresolved V genes account for less than half of the shortfall, and the remainder is unexplained. The V and J calls and clone size come from that table; D and trimming were worked out from the DNA. This sample holds some 140,000 clones; approximately 62% were observed only once. In total, the top ten clones hold around 1.6% of the sample.

What the study reported, not specific to this receptor: A total of fewer than 200 TCR beta chains were listed by the study as associated with cytomegalovirus. According to the authors, the approach could potentially be generalized to other disease states and immunological phenotypes. In a later analysis, HLA-associated TCR beta chains showed more clonal expansion and lower generation probabilities than non-associated chains that were equally common. According to a later analysis, parvovirus B19, influenza, CMV and Epstein-Barr virus appeared linked to several top co-occurrence clusters. Correlated functional status among segregating V segments might be attributable to linkage disequilibrium, but an unknown experimental factor could not be ruled out. A further reported finding was that TCR beta sequences accurately predicted the HLA-A and HLA-B alleles for most subjects in the first cohort. The 87-base-pair reads could not distinguish some IMGT-functional V segments, including TRBV6-2 and TRBV6-3, so those segments were excluded. In a later analysis, TCR association rates were found to vary across HLA loci, with the most associated TCRs seen for DRB1 alleles and the fewest for HLA-C alleles. A cluster of highly shared sequence variants was judged likely to be a technical artifact of the sequencing pipeline. Most CMV-associated TCR beta chains appeared to be HLA-restricted in a later analysis, and the HLA associations seemed to be driven largely by CMV exposure. In both the original and validation cohorts, the classifier was reported to diagnose cytomegalovirus status with high specificity and sensitivity. Three of the identified cytomegalovirus-associated TCR beta chains were confirmed in vitro to be specific for cytomegalovirus antigens. Assigning TCR associations to individual alleles was difficult when HLA alleles, especially DR and DQ, strongly co-occurred. A later analysis associated 17,000 or so TCR beta sequences with specific HLA alleles at a false discovery rate of 0.05. Compared with the roughly 670-donor mean, donors in an Asian-associated ancestry cluster had fewer N-insertions in productive TCRs, according to a later genetic analysis. CMV serostatus was the only immune exposure information available for the cohort. This cohort had only TCR beta chains sequenced, and the lack of alpha or paired-chain data limited which features could be detected. Roughly uniform sequencing depth across donors was assumed in presence/absence analyses, although this assumption may not hold. Because counts were too low, 15 or so rarely observed V segments, including chromosome 9 orphons, were excluded from the earlier analysis of 500 to 700 of the donors. Most TCR sequences were seen in very few donors, while some public TCRs were found in many individuals. HLA typing was unavailable for some donors at each locus, so association tests used only the typed subset. A later genetic analysis associated a missense DCLRE1C variant with V-gene and J-gene trimming of TCR beta chains, and an independent cohort replicated the association. In an earlier analysis of about 600 of the donors, most TCR beta V segments appeared in productive rearrangements about 87% or about 30% of the time, broadly matching IMGT annotations.

The sequence was obtained from a human donor in good health. The source material was PBMCs. The chain couples TRBV27 to TRBJ2-7; a stretch of 10 junction bases matches TRBD2. The DNA reads as follows: TGTGCCAGCAGTTTATCCCTAGCGGGAGTGGCGGACGAGCAGTACTTC. This is translated as CASSLSLAGVADEQYF.